Given below is one TCR beta chain in context. CDR1 is MNHNY, CDR2 SVGAGI, per germline (reference sequence). V shed 0 bases and J shed 3 bases, with 12 bases lying between them. The CDR3 consists of 15 residues. This sample is part of a study of T cell responses to AZD1222 COVID-19 vaccine. Data came from immunoSEQ multiplex PCR; TCRdb stores just in-frame clones and leaves some out. The sample includes 100,000 to 120,000 clones, about 91% of them seen just once. The clonotype comes from an adult who received the AZD1222 COVID-19 vaccine. The chain employs TRBV6-6 and TRBJ2-7; a weak D match, TRBD1 (6 bases). Sequenced here: peripheral blood, sampled 28 days after the second AZD1222 dose. CDR3 loop: CASSYSRTALYEQYF. The CDR3 region has the DNA TGTGCCAGCAGTTACTCACGGACAGCGCTCTACGAGCAGTACTTC.